This T cell receptor beta chain was profiled in a study of regulatory T cells in long-lasting Graves disease. This clonotype came up many times. Its target is unknown. Building the TCR beta libraries relied on iRepertoire HTBI primers, and CDR3 regions underwent Arm-PCR. TCRdb re-called the multiplex PCR reads through MiXCR, storing one row per CDR3 protein. Of about 470,000 distinct CDR3 sequences in the sample, less than 25% are singletons; the top ten hold 7.8%. Time point defined: persistent/refractory GD, antithyroid drugs over 5 years with positive TRAb. RNA from PBMCs was the source of the TCR library. The CDR3 spans 13 residues. The ends were cut back, 8 bases at V and 5 bases at J, with 15 bases in the middle. The germline V gene encodes CDR1 MDHEN and CDR2 SYDVKM. Regarding the study as a whole: Among the persistent patients, 2,500 to 3,000 public clonotypes were shared, more than the 850 to 1,000 shared among new patients.

The TCR originated in a female donor with Graves disease. The sample here was peripheral blood mononuclear cells (PBMCs), taken when the disease was refractory, from a patient treated with antithyroid drugs. The chain recombines TRBV28 with TRBJ1-2; no definite D call. CDR3 nucleotides: TGTGCCAGCTCTTTACAGTCAGGTTATGGCTACACCTTC. Translation: CASSLQSGYGYTF.